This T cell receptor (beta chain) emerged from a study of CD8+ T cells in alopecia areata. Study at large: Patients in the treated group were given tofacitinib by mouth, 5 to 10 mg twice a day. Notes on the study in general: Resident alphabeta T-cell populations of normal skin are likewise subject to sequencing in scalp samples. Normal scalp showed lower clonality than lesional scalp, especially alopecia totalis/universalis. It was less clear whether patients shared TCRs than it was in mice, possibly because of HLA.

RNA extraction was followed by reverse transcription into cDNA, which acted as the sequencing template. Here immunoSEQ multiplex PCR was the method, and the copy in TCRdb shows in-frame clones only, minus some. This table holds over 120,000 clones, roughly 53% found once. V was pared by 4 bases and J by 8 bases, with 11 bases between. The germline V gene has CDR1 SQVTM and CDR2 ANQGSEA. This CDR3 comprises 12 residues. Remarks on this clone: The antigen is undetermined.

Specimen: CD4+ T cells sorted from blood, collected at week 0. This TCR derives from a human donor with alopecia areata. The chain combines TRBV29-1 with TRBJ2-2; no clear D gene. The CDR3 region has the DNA TGCAGCGTTGGTACTCCTGGAGGGGAGCTGTTTTTT. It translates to CSVGTPGGELFF.